The rows below give T cell receptor beta chains drawn from one sample of a study of type 1 regulatory T cells. Their cognate antigens are unknown. MiXCR, applied by TCRdb to the reads, yields one record per CDR3 protein. This table has about 42,000 distinct CDR3 sequences, 12% appearing once. Sequenced input: cultured non-Tr1 T cells, either the whole culture or a sorted T cell fraction (not recorded which). The receptors stem from a human donor in good health. Each CDR3 is given with its conserved first and last residue. D genes are given only for firm matches. Only some rows state a clone size, as once, few, many or a class for expanded clones.

TRBV20-1	TRBJ2-1	NA	15	NA	TGCAGTGCTAGAGTGCGGACTTTCGTAGTTAATGAGCAGTTCTTC	CSARVRTFVVNEQFF
TRBV20-1	TRBJ2-5	many	13	TRBD2	TGCAGTGCTAATAGCGGGAGTGGCGAGACCCAGTACTTC	CSANSGSGETQYF
TRBV20-1	TRBJ1-1	many	13	TRBD1	TGCAGTGCTCCACGACAGGGGAACACTGAAGCTTTCTTT	CSAPRQGNTEAFF
TRBV18	TRBJ1-3	few	14	NA	TGTGCCAGCTCGCCTCAGATCTCTGGAAACACCATATATTTT	CASSPQISGNTIYF
TRBV29-1	TRBJ2-3	few	14	TRBD2	TGCAGCGTTGATGGACTAGCGGGTTTAGATACGCAGTATTTT	CSVDGLAGLDTQYF
TRBV18	TRBJ2-1	few	15	NA	TGTGCCAGCTCACCACAGAGCGGCTCCTACAATGAGCAGTTCTTC	CASSPQSGSYNEQFF
TRBV20-1	TRBJ1-1	NA	13	NA	TGCAGTGACATCGCTGGGGCGAACACTGAAGCTTTCTTT	CSDIAGANTEAFF
TRBV20-1	TRBJ2-3	many	16	TRBD2	TGCAGTGCTAGGACTAGCGGGAGCGGAGGCACAGATACGCAGTATTTT	CSARTSGSGGTDTQYF
TRBV5-1	TRBJ2-2	NA	15	NA	TGCGCCAGCAGCTTCCCCCCGCCTAACACCGGGGAGCTGTTTTTT	CASSFPPPNTGELFF
TRBV20-1	TRBJ2-7	many	14	NA	TGCAGTGCTGTACAACCGGGAGAAGGGCTCGAGCAGTACTTC	CSAVQPGEGLEQYF
TRBV5-1	TRBJ2-1	few	14	NA	TGCGCCAGCAGCTTGGGACAGGAATACAATGAGCAGTTCTTC	CASSLGQEYNEQFF
TRBV20-1	TRBJ2-1	NA	16	TRBD2	TGCAGTGCTCAGGGACTAGCGGGAGCCTACTACAATGAGCAGTTCTTC	CSAQGLAGAYYNEQFF
TRBV20-1	TRBJ2-5	many	13	TRBD2	TGCAGTGTCCTCCCTAGCGGGAGTGGGACCCAGTACTTC	CSVLPSGSGTQYF
TRBV20-1	TRBJ2-7	NA	12	NA	TGCAGTGTTGTCAGACAGTCCTACGAGCAGTACTTC	CSVVRQSYEQYF
TRBV20-1	TRBJ2-1	many	14	TRBD2	TGCAGTGCTAGATTCTGGCGGGAGGGAAGGGAGCAGTTCTTC	CSARFWREGREQFF
TRBV18	TRBJ2-7	few	16	TRBD2	TGTGCCAGCTCACCGCAGGGACTAGCGGGAGTGCACGAGCAGTACTTC	CASSPQGLAGVHEQYF
TRBV20-1	TRBJ2-7	NA	15	NA	TGCGGTGCTACGTACGGGGGTACAGTAGGGTACGAGCAGTACTTC	CGATYGGTVGYEQYF
TRBV10-3	TRBJ1-2	many	15	NA	TGTGCCATCAGAGCGGACAGCTCCTACGCCTATGGCTACACCTTC	CAIRADSSYAYGYTF
TRBV20-1	TRBJ1-2	many	13	NA	TGCAGTGCTAGTTCTGGTCGAGGAGGTGGCTACACCTTC	CSASSGRGGGYTF
TRBV20-1	TRBJ2-2	NA	15	NA	TGCAGTGCTTGGTTAGGAGTAGTTAACACCGGGGAGCTGTTTTTT	CSAWLGVVNTGELFF
TRBV18	TRBJ2-4	few	13	NA	TGTGCCAGCTCACCAAAAGCCAAAAACATTCAGTACTTC	CASSPKAKNIQYF
TRBV6-2/TRBV6-3	TRBJ2-7	few	15	TRBD1	TGTGCCAGCAGGACCGGGACAGGGGGCTCCTACGAGCAGTACTTC	CASRTGTGGSYEQYF
TRBV18	TRBJ2-7	few	14	NA	TGTGCCAGCTCAAGATTCGGCTACCTCTACGAGCAGTACTTC	CASSRFGYLYEQYF
TRBV11-2	TRBJ2-7	NA	12	NA	TGTGCCAGCAGCTTCTACAGGCGCGAGCAGTACTTC	CASSFYRREQYF
TRBV27	TRBJ2-7	medium-sized	14	TRBD2	TGTGCCAGCAAAAGGACTAGCGGGGTCTACGAGCAGTACTTC	CASKRTSGVYEQYF
TRBV5-4	TRBJ2-1	NA	14	TRBD2	TGTGCCAGCAGCTCCCCTAGCGGGATTTTCGAGCAGTTCTTC	CASSSPSGIFEQFF
TRBV20-1	TRBJ2-5	NA	14	NA	TGCAGTGCCCCGCGAGGGGGGTCCCAAGAGACCCAGTACTTC	CSAPRGGSQETQYF
TRBV27	TRBJ2-1	many	13	NA	TGTGCCAGCAGTTTAGGGAGATACAATGAGCAGTTCTTC	CASSLGRYNEQFF
TRBV12-3/TRBV12-4	TRBJ1-2	many	14	TRBD1	TGTGCCAGCAGTTTACAGGACAGGGTAAAAGGCTACACCTTC	CASSLQDRVKGYTF
TRBV20-1	TRBJ1-6	NA	16	TRBD1	TGCAGTGCTAGAGAGGAAAGACAGGGAGTAGGTTCACCCCTCCACTTT	CSAREERQGVGSPLHF
TRBV5-1	TRBJ2-3	NA	15	TRBD2	TGCGCCAGCAGCTTGAGCGGGAGGGCCACAGATACGCAGTATTTT	CASSLSGRATDTQYF